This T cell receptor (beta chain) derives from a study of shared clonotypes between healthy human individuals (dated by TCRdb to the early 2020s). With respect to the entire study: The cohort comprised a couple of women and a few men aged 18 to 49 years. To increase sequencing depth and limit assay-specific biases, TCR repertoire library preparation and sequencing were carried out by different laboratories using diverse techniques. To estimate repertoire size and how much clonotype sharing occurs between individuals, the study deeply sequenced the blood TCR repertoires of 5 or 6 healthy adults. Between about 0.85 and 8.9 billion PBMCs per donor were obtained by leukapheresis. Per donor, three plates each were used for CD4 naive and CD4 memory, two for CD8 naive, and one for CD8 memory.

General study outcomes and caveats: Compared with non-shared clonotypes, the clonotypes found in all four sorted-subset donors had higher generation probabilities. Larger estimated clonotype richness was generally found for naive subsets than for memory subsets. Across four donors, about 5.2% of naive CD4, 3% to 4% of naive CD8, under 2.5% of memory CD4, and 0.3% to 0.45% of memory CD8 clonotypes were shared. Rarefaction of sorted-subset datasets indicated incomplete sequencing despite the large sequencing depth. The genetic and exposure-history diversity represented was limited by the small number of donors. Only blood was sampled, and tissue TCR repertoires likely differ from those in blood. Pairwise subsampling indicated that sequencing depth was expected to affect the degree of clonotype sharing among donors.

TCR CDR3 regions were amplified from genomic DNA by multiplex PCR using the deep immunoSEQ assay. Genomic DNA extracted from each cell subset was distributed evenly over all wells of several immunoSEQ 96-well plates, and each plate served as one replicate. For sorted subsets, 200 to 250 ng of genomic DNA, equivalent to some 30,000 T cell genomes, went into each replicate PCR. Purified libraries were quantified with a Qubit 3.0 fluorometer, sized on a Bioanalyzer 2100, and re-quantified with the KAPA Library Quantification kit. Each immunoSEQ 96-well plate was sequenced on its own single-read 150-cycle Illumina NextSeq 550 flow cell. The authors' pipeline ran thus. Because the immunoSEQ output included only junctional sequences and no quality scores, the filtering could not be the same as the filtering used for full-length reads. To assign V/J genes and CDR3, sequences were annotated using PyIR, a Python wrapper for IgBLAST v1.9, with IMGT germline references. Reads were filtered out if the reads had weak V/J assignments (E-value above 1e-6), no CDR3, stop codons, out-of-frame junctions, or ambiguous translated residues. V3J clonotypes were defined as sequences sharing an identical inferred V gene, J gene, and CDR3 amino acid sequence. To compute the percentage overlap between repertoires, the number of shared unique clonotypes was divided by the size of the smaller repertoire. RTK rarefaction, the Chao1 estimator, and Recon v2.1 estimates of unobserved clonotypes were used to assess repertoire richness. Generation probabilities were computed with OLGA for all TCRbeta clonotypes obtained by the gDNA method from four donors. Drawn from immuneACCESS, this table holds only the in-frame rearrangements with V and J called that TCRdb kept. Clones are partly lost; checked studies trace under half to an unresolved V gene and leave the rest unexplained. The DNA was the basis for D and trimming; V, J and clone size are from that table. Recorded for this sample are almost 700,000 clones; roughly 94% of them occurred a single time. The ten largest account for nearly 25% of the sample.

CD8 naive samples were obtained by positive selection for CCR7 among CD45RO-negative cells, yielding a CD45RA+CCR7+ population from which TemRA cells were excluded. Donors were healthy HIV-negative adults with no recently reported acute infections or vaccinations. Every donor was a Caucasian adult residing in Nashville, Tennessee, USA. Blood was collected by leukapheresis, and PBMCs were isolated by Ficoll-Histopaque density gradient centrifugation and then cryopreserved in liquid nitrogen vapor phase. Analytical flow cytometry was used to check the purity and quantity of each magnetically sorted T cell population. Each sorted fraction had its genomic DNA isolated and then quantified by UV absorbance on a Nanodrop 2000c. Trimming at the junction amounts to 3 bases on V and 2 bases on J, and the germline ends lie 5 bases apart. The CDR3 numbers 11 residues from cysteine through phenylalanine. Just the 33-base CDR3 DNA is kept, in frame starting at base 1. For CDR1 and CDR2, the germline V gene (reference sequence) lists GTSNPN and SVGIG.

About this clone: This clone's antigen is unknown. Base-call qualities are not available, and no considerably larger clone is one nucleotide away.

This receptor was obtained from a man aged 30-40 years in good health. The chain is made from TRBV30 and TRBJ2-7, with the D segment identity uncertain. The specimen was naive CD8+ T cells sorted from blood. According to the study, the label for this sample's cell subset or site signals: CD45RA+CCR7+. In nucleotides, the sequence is TGTGCCTGGAGAGAAGCCTACGAGCAGTACTTC. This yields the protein CAWREAYEQYF.